These T cell receptor beta chains were read from a single sample in a study of blood T cell repertoires in COVID-19. TCRdb's copy holds only in-frame clones and misses some; the assay was immunoSEQ multiplex PCR. The profile shows 250,000 to 350,000 clones, about 91% of them singletons. Sequencing was carried out using peripheral blood. The receptors here all came from a woman in her sixties or seventies with acute or convalescent COVID-19. The CDR3 runs from the conserved cysteine through the conserved F or W. Fields, in order: CDR3 protein, CDR3 DNA, D gene, clone size, J gene, V gene. A D gene is named only where the DNA matches it firmly. Clone size is given for some rows only: seen once, a few or many times, or a class if the clone is expanded.

CASSKQGPATGNTIYF TGTGCCAGCAGCAAACAGGGACCCGCCACTGGAAACACCATATATTTT - - TRBJ1-3 TRBV11-2
CASSQGDLGQAYGYTF TGCGCCAGCAGCCAAGGAGACTTGGGACAGGCCTATGGCTACACCTTC TRBD1 - TRBJ1-2 TRBV4-1
CAGGQGRQPQHF TGTGCCGGGGGGCAGGGTAGGCAGCCCCAGCATTTT - - TRBJ1-5 TRBV30
CASSRGQIYGYTF TGTGCCAGCAGTAGAGGACAGATCTATGGCTACACCTTC - few TRBJ1-2 TRBV6-5
CASYGQALAGANTGELFF TGTGCCTCCTATGGGCAGGCATTAGCGGGAGCGAACACCGGGGAGCTGTTTTTT TRBD2 - TRBJ2-2 TRBV30
CASSLMGGGNQPQHF TGTGCCAGCAGTTTAATGGGGGGGGGCAATCAGCCCCAGCATTTT - - TRBJ1-5 TRBV28
CASSLLRGYAYNEQFF TGTGCCAGCAGCTTACTCCGGGGTTACGCCTACAATGAGCAGTTCTTC - - TRBJ2-1 TRBV7-9
CASSLRTREGPGANVLTF TGTGCCAGCAGTTTACGCACAAGGGAGGGGCCTGGGGCCAACGTCCTGACTTTC TRBD2 - TRBJ2-6 TRBV27
CASNPGGGNEQFF TGTGCCAGCAACCCGGGAGGCGGCAATGAGCAGTTCTTC TRBD2 - TRBJ2-1 TRBV7-9
CASSLTTSAGPYNEQFF TGTGCTAGCAGCTTAACGACTAGCGCCGGTCCCTACAATGAGCAGTTCTTC TRBD2 - TRBJ2-1 TRBV7-7
CASSLPNRGQETQYF TGTGCCAGCAGCTTACCGAACAGGGGCCAAGAGACCCAGTACTTC TRBD1 - TRBJ2-5 TRBV5-4
CASSMGSRNTEAFF TGTGCCAGTAGTATGGGCAGCCGGAACACTGAAGCTTTCTTT - - TRBJ1-1 TRBV19
CASSHDWGSPVRYGYTF TGCGCCAGCAGTCACGATTGGGGCAGCCCGGTTCGCTATGGCTACACCTTC - - TRBJ1-2 TRBV10-1
CASSPGGGREKLFF TGTGCCAGCAGCCCAGGGGGCGGGCGTGAAAAACTGTTTTTT TRBD1 - TRBJ1-4 TRBV9
CASSYMLGATEAFF TGTGCCAGCAGTTACATGCTCGGAGCCACTGAAGCTTTCTTT - - TRBJ1-1 TRBV6-2/TRBV6-3
CASSGRGFSEAFF TGTGCCAGCAGTGGCAGGGGGTTTTCCGAAGCTTTCTTT TRBD1 - TRBJ1-1 TRBV2
CASSRSLPQGYSNQPQHF TGCGCCAGCAGCCGATCCCTACCCCAGGGATATAGCAATCAGCCCCAGCATTTT - few TRBJ1-5 TRBV4-1